This TCR beta chain is drawn from a study of T cell responses to AZD1222 COVID-19 vaccine. The method was immunoSEQ multiplex PCR; TCRdb's version includes in-frame clones alone and lacks a portion of them. The table lists 180,000 or so clones, 94% of them singletons. Study-wide points: Samples come after the peak T cell response, not at day 14. CD4 TCRs covered the whole spike, strongest at regions 160-218 and 743-854.

About this clone itself: Its target is unknown.

V lost 5 bases and J lost 5, with 5 bases in between. This CDR3 is 11 amino acids long. Germline CDR1 is SNHLY and CDR2 is FYNNEI. The chain joins TRBV2 to TRBJ2-3, with no clear D. This sample comprised peripheral blood, obtained on day 0 of AZD1222 vaccination. The receptor was isolated from an adult in good health. The CDR3 sequence: CASSPKDTQYF. Here the CDR3 DNA reads TGTGCCAGCAGTCCGAAAGATACGCAGTATTTT. Filled out from reference TRBV2 and TRBJ2-3, the complete variable domain reads EPEVTQTPSHQVTQMGQEVILRCVPISNHLYFYWYRQILGQKVEFLVSFYNNEISEKSEIFDDQFSVERPDGSNFTLKIRSTKLEDSAMYFCASSPKDTQYFGPGTRLTVL.